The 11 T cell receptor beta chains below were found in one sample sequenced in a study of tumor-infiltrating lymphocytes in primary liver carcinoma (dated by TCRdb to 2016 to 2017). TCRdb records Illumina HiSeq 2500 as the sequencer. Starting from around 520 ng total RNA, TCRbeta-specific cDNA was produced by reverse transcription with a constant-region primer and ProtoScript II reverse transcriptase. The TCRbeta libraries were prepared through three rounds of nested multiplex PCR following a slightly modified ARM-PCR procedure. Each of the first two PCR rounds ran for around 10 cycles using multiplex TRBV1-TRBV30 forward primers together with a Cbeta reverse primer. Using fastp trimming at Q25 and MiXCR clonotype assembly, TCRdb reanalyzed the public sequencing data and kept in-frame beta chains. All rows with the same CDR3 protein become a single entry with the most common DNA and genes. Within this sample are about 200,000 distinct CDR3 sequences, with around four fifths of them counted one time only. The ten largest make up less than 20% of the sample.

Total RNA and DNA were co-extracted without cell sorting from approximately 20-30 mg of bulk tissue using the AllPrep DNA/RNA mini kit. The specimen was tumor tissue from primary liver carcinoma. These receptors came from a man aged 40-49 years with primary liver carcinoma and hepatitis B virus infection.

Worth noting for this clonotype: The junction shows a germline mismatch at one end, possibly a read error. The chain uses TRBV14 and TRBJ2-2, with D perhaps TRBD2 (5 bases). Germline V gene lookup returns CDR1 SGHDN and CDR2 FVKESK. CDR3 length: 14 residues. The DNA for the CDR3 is TGTGCCAGCAGCTTGACGGCGAACACCGGGGAGCTGTTATTT. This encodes CASSLTANTGELLF.

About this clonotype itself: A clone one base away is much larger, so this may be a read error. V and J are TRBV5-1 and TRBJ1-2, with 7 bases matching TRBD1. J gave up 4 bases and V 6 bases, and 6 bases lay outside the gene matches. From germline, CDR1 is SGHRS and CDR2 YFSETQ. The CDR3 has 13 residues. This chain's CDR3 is CASTIRDSYGYTF. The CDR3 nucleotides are TGCGCCAGCACCATCCGGGACAGCTATGGCTACACCTTC.

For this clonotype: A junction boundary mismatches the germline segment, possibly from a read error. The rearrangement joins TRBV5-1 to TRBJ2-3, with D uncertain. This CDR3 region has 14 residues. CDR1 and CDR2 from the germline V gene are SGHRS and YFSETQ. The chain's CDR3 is CANSLRHNTDTQYF. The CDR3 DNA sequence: TGCGCCAACAGCTTGAGACACAACACAGATACGCAGTATTTT.

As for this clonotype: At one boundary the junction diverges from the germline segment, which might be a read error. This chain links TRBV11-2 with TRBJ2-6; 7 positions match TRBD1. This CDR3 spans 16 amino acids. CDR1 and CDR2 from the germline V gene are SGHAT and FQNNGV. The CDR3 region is CASSLTGRIGANVLTF. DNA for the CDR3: TGTGCCAGCAGCTTGACAGGGAGAATTGGGGCCAATGTCCTGACTTTC.

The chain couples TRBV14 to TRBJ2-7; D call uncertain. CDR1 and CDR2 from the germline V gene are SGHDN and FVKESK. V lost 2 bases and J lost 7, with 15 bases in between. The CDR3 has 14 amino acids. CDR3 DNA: TGTGCCAGCAGCCAAAATCACGACACCAGTGAGCAGTACTTC. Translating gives CASSQNHDTSEQYF.

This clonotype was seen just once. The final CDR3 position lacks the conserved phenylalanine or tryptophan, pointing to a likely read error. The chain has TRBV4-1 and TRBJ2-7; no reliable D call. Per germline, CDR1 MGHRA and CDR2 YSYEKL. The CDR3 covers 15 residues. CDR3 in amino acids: CASSPREELFYEQYY. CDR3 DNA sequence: TGTGCCAGCAGCCCCCGAGAGGAACTCTTCTACGAGCAGTACTAC.

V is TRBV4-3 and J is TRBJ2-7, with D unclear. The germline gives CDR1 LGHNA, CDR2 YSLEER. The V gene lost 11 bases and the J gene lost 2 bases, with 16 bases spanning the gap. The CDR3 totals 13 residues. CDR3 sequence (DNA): TGCGCCGTCAGCGAAGATCTGCCCTACGAGCAGTACTTC. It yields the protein CAVSEDLPYEQYF.

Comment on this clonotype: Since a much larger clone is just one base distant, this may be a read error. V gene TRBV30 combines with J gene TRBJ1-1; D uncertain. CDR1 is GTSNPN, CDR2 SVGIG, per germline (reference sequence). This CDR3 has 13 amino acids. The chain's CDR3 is CAWSVDENTEALF. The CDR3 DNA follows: TGTGCCTGGAGTGTTGATGAGAACACTGAAGCTTTATTT.

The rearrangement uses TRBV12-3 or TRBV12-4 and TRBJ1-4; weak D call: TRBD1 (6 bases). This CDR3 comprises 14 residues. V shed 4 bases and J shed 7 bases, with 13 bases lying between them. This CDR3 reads CASSSITGSEKLFF. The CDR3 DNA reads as TGTGCCAGCAGTTCAATCACAGGGAGTGAAAAACTGTTTTTT.

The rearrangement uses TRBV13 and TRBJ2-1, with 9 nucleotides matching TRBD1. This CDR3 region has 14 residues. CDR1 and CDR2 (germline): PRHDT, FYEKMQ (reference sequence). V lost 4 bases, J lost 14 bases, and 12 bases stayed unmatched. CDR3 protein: CASSSRQGDGEKFF. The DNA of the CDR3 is TGTGCCAGCAGCTCCAGACAGGGGGATGGAGAGAAGTTCTTC.

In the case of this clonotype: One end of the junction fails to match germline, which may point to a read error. This CDR3 is CTSRQGITGELFF. CDR3 coding DNA: TGTACCAGCAGACAGGGGATCACGGGGGAGCTGTTTTTT. V gene TRBV6-5 combines with J gene TRBJ2-2; 8 bases align to TRBD1. The CDR3 contains 13 residues. Per the germline V gene, CDR1 is MNHEY and CDR2 is SVGAGI.